Listed below are T cell receptor beta chains from one sample, sequenced in a study of PD-L1 blockade in urothelial cancer. The method was immunoSEQ multiplex PCR; TCRdb's version includes in-frame clones alone and lacks a portion of them. This repertoire shows tens of thousands of clones, over 75% found once; its top ten account for around 1.9%. The sequencing used PBMCs, collected around atezolizumab (anti-PD-L1) treatment. The receptors were gathered from a man aged 50 to 59 with urothelial cancer. CDR3s include the opening cysteine and the closing phenylalanine or tryptophan. A D gene is named only where the DNA matches it firmly. Clone sizes are given selectively: once, few, many, or a class where the clone is expanded.

cdr3_aa cdr3_nt j_call v_call d_call clone_size
CASSKGGDRQTRSSYNEQFF TGTGCCAGCAGCAAAGGGGGAGACAGGCAAACTAGGAGCTCCTACAATGAGCAGTTCTTC TRBJ2-1 TRBV21-1 - -
CAMGLDRGRSNEKLFF TGTGCCATGGGACTCGACAGGGGGAGGTCTAATGAAAAACTGTTTTTT TRBJ1-4 TRBV6-6 TRBD1 -
CASKGQRHGYTF TGTGCCAGTAAGGGACAGAGACATGGCTACACCTTC TRBJ1-2 TRBV19 TRBD1 -
CASSWTSGSGETQYF TGTGCCAGCAGCTGGACTAGCGGGAGTGGAGAGACCCAGTACTTC TRBJ2-5 TRBV7-2 TRBD2 few
CASSLTSGKETQYF TGTGCCAGCAGCCTGACTAGCGGAAAAGAGACCCAGTACTTC TRBJ2-5 TRBV11-2 TRBD2 -
CASSQPTGFSNTEAFF TGCGCCAGCAGCCAACCTACCGGGTTCTCGAACACTGAAGCTTTCTTT TRBJ1-1 TRBV4-1 - -
CASSESGAGGLKDTQYF TGTGCCAGCAGTGAATCTGGGGCGGGGGGGCTAAAAGATACGCAGTATTTT TRBJ2-3 TRBV2 TRBD2 -
CASSYWTGVNTGELFF TGTGCCAGCAGTTACTGGACAGGGGTAAACACCGGGGAGCTGTTTTTT TRBJ2-2 TRBV6-5 TRBD1 -
CASSYHRYPYEQYF TGTGCCAGCAGTTATCACAGGTACCCCTACGAGCAGTACTTC TRBJ2-7 TRBV6-5 - -
CASSEYAGGNYGYTF TGTGCCAGCAGTGAATACGCAGGGGGCAACTATGGCTACACCTTC TRBJ1-2 TRBV2 TRBD1 -
CASSHRQNYGYTF TGTGCCAGCAGCCACCGACAGAACTATGGCTACACCTTC TRBJ1-2 TRBV11-2 - -
CASSEWANTEAFF TGTGCCAGCAGTGAGTGGGCTAACACTGAAGCTTTCTTT TRBJ1-1 TRBV7-2 - -
CATSRGDRGGNQPQHF TGTGCCACCAGCAGAGGGGACAGGGGCGGTAATCAGCCCCAGCATTTT TRBJ1-5 TRBV15 TRBD1 -
CASSLDSGEQFF TGTGCCAGCAGCTTGGACTCGGGTGAGCAGTTCTTC TRBJ2-1 TRBV7-7 - once
CASSGQSTDTQYF TGTGCCAGCAGCGGGCAGAGCACAGATACGCAGTATTTT TRBJ2-3 TRBV11-3 - -
CAITGTGNDEQYF TGTGCCATCACTGGGACAGGGAACGACGAGCAGTACTTC TRBJ2-7 TRBV10-3 TRBD1 few
CASSLSYSNYGYTF TGTGCCAGCAGTTTATCGTATTCCAACTATGGCTACACCTTC TRBJ1-2 TRBV27 - -
CASSLRESYGYTF TGTGCCAGCAGTTTGAGGGAGAGCTATGGCTACACCTTC TRBJ1-2 TRBV27 - -
CAWSRRTGGSGGYTF TGTGCCTGGAGTCGACGGACAGGGGGCTCAGGGGGCTACACCTTC TRBJ1-2 TRBV30 TRBD1 -
CASSEVGLGEQYF TGTGCCAGCAGTGAGGTGGGGCTCGGCGAGCAGTACTTC TRBJ2-7 TRBV6-1 - -
CAISGQIGQPQHF TGTGCCATCAGTGGACAGATAGGTCAGCCCCAGCATTTT TRBJ1-5 TRBV10-3 - -
CASREMRGRSYEQYF TGCGCCAGCAGAGAAATGCGGGGTCGCTCCTACGAGCAGTACTTC TRBJ2-7 TRBV4-1 - -
CASGLGLGETQYF TGTGCTAGTGGTTTGGGGCTAGGAGAGACCCAGTACTTC TRBJ2-5 TRBV12-5 - once
CASSKSSCQSTGLAGVNEQFF TGTGCCAGCAGCAAGTCAAGCTGTCAGAGTACGGGACTAGCGGGAGTTAATGAGCAGTTCTTC TRBJ2-1 TRBV21-1 - -
CASSKEVGGPYEQYF TGTGCCAGCAGCAAAGAGGTGGGAGGGCCCTACGAGCAGTACTTC TRBJ2-7 TRBV21-1 - -
CASSESPGTSQYF TGCGCCAGCAGTGAGTCTCCCGGGACTAGTCAGTATTTT TRBJ2-3 TRBV10-2 TRBD2 many
CASSPGRQATSYEQYF TGTGCCAGCTCACCCGGACGACAGGCCACTTCCTACGAGCAGTACTTC TRBJ2-7 TRBV18 - -
CASSPTGYGETQYF TGTGCCAGCAGCCCTACAGGGTATGGGGAGACCCAGTACTTC TRBJ2-5 TRBV2 - -
CATSEQVPYEQYF TGTGCCACTTCGGAACAGGTACCCTACGAGCAGTACTTC TRBJ2-7 TRBV28 - -
CASSLAGTGGSETQYF TGCGCCAGCAGCTTAGCCGGGACAGGGGGCTCAGAGACCCAGTACTTC TRBJ2-5 TRBV5-1 TRBD1 -
CASSRTRDSFSYGYTF TGTGCCAGTAGCCGCACCCGGGACAGCTTCTCATATGGCTACACCTTC TRBJ1-2 TRBV19 TRBD1 few
CASSGEPSGYTF TGCGCCAGCAGTGGGGAGCCGAGCGGCTACACCTTC TRBJ1-2 TRBV10-2 - -